The clone carrying this T cell receptor (beta chain) has ten or more counts. It was RNA transcripts that yielded the amplified TCR beta CDR3 regions. TCR CDR3 regions were first amplified by RT-PCR with HTBI primers. A single record per CDR3 protein comes from TCRdb applying MiXCR to the multiplex PCR reads. The data contain roughly 710,000 distinct CDR3 sequences, just over 35% of them singletons. The data are from a study of T cells in Graves' hyperthyroidism and ophthalmopathy. CDR3 size: 13 residues. The V end lost 6 bases, the J end lost 3 bases, and 12 bases lay between the germline ends. CDR1 and CDR2 (germline): SGHVS, FQNEAQ.

Sequencing input: blood. This TCR was recovered from a woman in her forties with Graves' hyperthyroidism. The rearrangement joins TRBV7-8 to TRBJ2-7; D gene unclear. CDR3 sequence: CASRPSRGYEQYF. Written as DNA, the CDR3 is TGTGCCAGCAGACCCAGCCGCGGCTACGAGCAGTACTTC. Full variable domain (remainder filled in from reference TRBV7-8 and TRBJ2-7): GAGVSQSPRYKVAKRGQDVALRCDPISGHVSLFWYQQALGQGPEFLTYFQNEAQLDKSGLPSDRFFAERPEGSVSTLKIQRTQQEDSAVYLCASRPSRGYEQYFGPGTRLTVT.